A selection of T cell receptor beta chains follows, all from one sample in a study of beta chain features in type 1 diabetes. The assay was immunoSEQ multiplex PCR, and TCRdb's table has in-frame clones only and misses some. The table records under 400,000 clones, about 12% of them present only once. What was sequenced was naive CD4+ T cells from blood. The receptors stem from a woman under 30 with type 1 diabetes. CDR3s include the opening cysteine and the closing phenylalanine or tryptophan. Each record gives: clone size, J gene, V gene, D gene, CDR3 protein, CDR3 DNA. A D gene is named only where the DNA matches it firmly. A clone size is listed for some rows: how often the clone was seen (once, few, many), or a class if it is expanded.

abundance: .; j_gene: TRBJ2-4; v_gene: TRBV30; d_gene: .; CDR3aa: CAWTQKNLAKNIQYF; CDR3nt: TGTGCCTGGACCCAAAAAAATTTAGCCAAAAACATTCAGTACTTC
abundance: once; j_gene: TRBJ1-1; v_gene: TRBV7-2; d_gene: TRBD1; CDR3aa: CASSRDRNTEAFF; CDR3nt: TGTGCCAGCAGTCGGGACAGGAACACTGAAGCTTTCTTT
abundance: .; j_gene: TRBJ2-1; v_gene: TRBV15; d_gene: .; CDR3aa: CATSTQGNEQFF; CDR3nt: TGTGCCACCAGCACACAGGGCAATGAGCAGTTCTTC
abundance: .; j_gene: TRBJ1-5; v_gene: TRBV5-6; d_gene: .; CDR3aa: CASSLGGDWPQHF; CDR3nt: TGTGCCAGCAGCTTGGGAGGGGACTGGCCCCAGCATTTT
abundance: few; j_gene: TRBJ2-7; v_gene: TRBV11-2; d_gene: .; CDR3aa: CASSFMYEQYF; CDR3nt: TGTGCCAGCAGCTTTATGTACGAGCAGTACTTC
abundance: .; j_gene: TRBJ2-1; v_gene: TRBV7-2; d_gene: TRBD2; CDR3aa: CASSFWGGYNEQFF; CDR3nt: TGTGCCAGCAGCTTTTGGGGGGGCTACAATGAGCAGTTCTTC
abundance: few; j_gene: TRBJ2-2; v_gene: TRBV30; d_gene: .; CDR3aa: CAWRRIWSTYTGELFF; CDR3nt: TGTGCCTGGAGGAGGATATGGAGTACTTATACCGGGGAGCTGTTTTTT
abundance: few; j_gene: TRBJ2-5; v_gene: TRBV6-6; d_gene: .; CDR3aa: CASTPHGGVETQYF; CDR3nt: TGTGCCAGCACCCCACATGGGGGCGTAGAGACCCAGTACTTC
abundance: .; j_gene: TRBJ2-5; v_gene: TRBV4-2; d_gene: TRBD2; CDR3aa: CASSPTGTSVQETQYF; CDR3nt: TGTGCCAGCAGCCCGACCGGGACTAGCGTTCAAGAGACCCAGTACTTC
abundance: .; j_gene: TRBJ1-2; v_gene: TRBV5-6; d_gene: .; CDR3aa: CASSPGTPRVYGYTF; CDR3nt: TGTGCCAGCAGCCCCGGGACTCCTCGGGTCTATGGCTACACCTTC
abundance: .; j_gene: TRBJ2-5; v_gene: TRBV5-1; d_gene: TRBD1; CDR3aa: CASRRTGTALQETQYF; CDR3nt: TGCGCCAGCAGGAGGACCGGGACAGCACTACAAGAGACCCAGTACTTC
abundance: .; j_gene: TRBJ2-3; v_gene: TRBV7-9; d_gene: TRBD2; CDR3aa: CASSLFGGRGEDTQYF; CDR3nt: TGTGCCAGCAGCCTCTTTGGCGGGAGGGGTGAAGATACGCAGTATTTT
abundance: few; j_gene: TRBJ2-1; v_gene: TRBV7-9; d_gene: .; CDR3aa: CAREDRNNEQFF; CDR3nt: TGTGCCAGAGAGGACAGAAACAATGAGCAGTTCTTC
abundance: .; j_gene: TRBJ1-1; v_gene: TRBV29-1; d_gene: .; CDR3aa: CSVGPYLNTEAFF; CDR3nt: TGCAGCGTTGGGCCTTATTTGAACACTGAAGCTTTCTTT
abundance: .; j_gene: TRBJ1-2; v_gene: TRBV4-1; d_gene: .; CDR3aa: CASSYPGHKYGYTF; CDR3nt: TGCGCCAGCAGCTATCCGGGACATAAATATGGCTACACCTTC
abundance: .; j_gene: TRBJ2-7; v_gene: TRBV6-5; d_gene: TRBD1; CDR3aa: CASGPRTGGLEQYF; CDR3nt: TGTGCCAGCGGACCACGGACAGGGGGCCTCGAGCAGTACTTC
abundance: few; j_gene: TRBJ1-5; v_gene: TRBV7-9; d_gene: .; CDR3aa: CASTAGNSNQPQHF; CDR3nt: TGTGCCAGCACTGCAGGGAATAGCAATCAGCCCCAGCATTTT
abundance: .; j_gene: TRBJ1-1; v_gene: TRBV18; d_gene: .; CDR3aa: CASSKTGWSMNTEAFF; CDR3nt: TGTGCCAGCTCTAAGACAGGATGGTCAATGAACACTGAAGCTTTCTTT
abundance: .; j_gene: TRBJ1-1; v_gene: TRBV5-4; d_gene: .; CDR3aa: CASSLGTEGTEAFF; CDR3nt: TGTGCCAGCAGCTTGGGGACAGAAGGCACTGAAGCTTTCTTT
abundance: .; j_gene: TRBJ2-7; v_gene: TRBV10-3; d_gene: .; CDR3aa: CAISEARDEGGIRQYF; CDR3nt: TGTGCCATCAGTGAGGCACGGGACGAGGGAGGTATTCGGCAGTACTTC
abundance: .; j_gene: TRBJ2-1; v_gene: TRBV29-1; d_gene: .; CDR3aa: CSVGWAGLSGEQFF; CDR3nt: TGCAGCGTTGGTTGGGCAGGCCTCAGCGGGGAGCAGTTCTTC
abundance: few; j_gene: TRBJ2-7; v_gene: TRBV7-8; d_gene: TRBD1; CDR3aa: CASSWGTGAYEQYF; CDR3nt: TGTGCCAGCAGCTGGGGGACAGGGGCTTACGAGCAGTACTTC
abundance: .; j_gene: TRBJ2-3; v_gene: TRBV7-2; d_gene: TRBD2; CDR3aa: CASSSQPGLPTDTQYF; CDR3nt: TGTGCCAGCAGCTCCCAACCGGGACTACCGACAGATACGCAGTATTTT
abundance: .; j_gene: TRBJ2-5; v_gene: TRBV19; d_gene: TRBD1; CDR3aa: CASRSSGGRETQYF; CDR3nt: TGTGCCAGTAGATCGTCAGGGGGCAGAGAGACCCAGTACTTC
abundance: .; j_gene: TRBJ2-2; v_gene: TRBV7-2; d_gene: .; CDR3aa: CASSLRLTRPGELFF; CDR3nt: TGTGCCAGCAGCTTACGGTTAACTAGACCCGGGGAGCTGTTTTTT
abundance: once; j_gene: TRBJ2-3; v_gene: TRBV11-3; d_gene: .; CDR3aa: CASSSGADTQYF; CDR3nt: TGTGCCAGCAGTTCGGGAGCGGATACGCAGTATTTT
abundance: .; j_gene: TRBJ1-6; v_gene: TRBV5-1; d_gene: TRBD1; CDR3aa: CASSLGQVQGSPLHF; CDR3nt: TGCGCCAGCAGCCTCGGACAGGTTCAGGGTTCACCCCTCCACTTT
abundance: .; j_gene: TRBJ2-2; v_gene: TRBV4-2; d_gene: .; CDR3aa: CASSPPGKLFF; CDR3nt: TGTGCCAGCAGCCCCCCCGGGAAGCTGTTTTTT
abundance: .; j_gene: TRBJ1-3; v_gene: TRBV7-2; d_gene: .; CDR3aa: CASSAESQDTIYF; CDR3nt: TGTGCCAGCAGCGCCGAAAGTCAGGACACCATATATTTT
abundance: .; j_gene: TRBJ2-2; v_gene: TRBV30; d_gene: TRBD2; CDR3aa: CAWIRGRGVITGELFF; CDR3nt: TGTGCCTGGATAAGAGGGAGGGGCGTTATCACCGGGGAGCTGTTTTTT
abundance: .; j_gene: TRBJ1-5; v_gene: TRBV15; d_gene: .; CDR3aa: CATSSQGNQPQHF; CDR3nt: TGTGCCACCAGCAGTCAGGGAAATCAGCCCCAGCATTTT
abundance: .; j_gene: TRBJ2-1; v_gene: TRBV28; d_gene: TRBD1; CDR3aa: CASSLPGQGVGGSTYNEQFF; CDR3nt: TGTGCCAGCAGTTTACCGGGACAGGGAGTCGGCGGGAGCACCTACAATGAGCAGTTCTTC
abundance: few; j_gene: TRBJ1-5; v_gene: TRBV11-2; d_gene: TRBD1; CDR3aa: CASSQDRGNQPQHF; CDR3nt: TGTGCCAGCAGTCAAGACAGGGGGAATCAGCCCCAGCATTTT
abundance: .; j_gene: TRBJ2-1; v_gene: TRBV29-1; d_gene: .; CDR3aa: CSVFRDKYNEQFF; CDR3nt: TGCAGCGTTTTCCGGGACAAATACAATGAGCAGTTCTTC
abundance: .; j_gene: TRBJ1-2; v_gene: TRBV7-2; d_gene: TRBD1; CDR3aa: CASSEGQSYGYTF; CDR3nt: TGTGCCAGCAGCGAGGGACAGTCCTATGGCTACACCTTC
abundance: few; j_gene: TRBJ2-5; v_gene: TRBV9; d_gene: .; CDR3aa: CASSVASQETQYF; CDR3nt: TGTGCCAGCAGCGTAGCGAGCCAAGAGACCCAGTACTTC
abundance: few; j_gene: TRBJ2-3; v_gene: TRBV30; d_gene: .; CDR3aa: CAWTRGGPSTDTQYF; CDR3nt: TGTGCCTGGACCCGCGGGGGCCCTAGCACAGATACGCAGTATTTT
abundance: .; j_gene: TRBJ1-6; v_gene: TRBV4-3; d_gene: TRBD1; CDR3aa: CASSPGDRDNSPLHF; CDR3nt: TGCGCCAGCAGCCCAGGGGACAGGGACAATTCACCCCTCCACTTT
abundance: few; j_gene: TRBJ2-7; v_gene: TRBV6-5; d_gene: TRBD2; CDR3aa: CASSTTSGGASEQYF; CDR3nt: TGTGCCAGCAGCACCACCTCCGGGGGGGCATCCGAGCAGTACTTC
abundance: few; j_gene: TRBJ1-1; v_gene: TRBV5-1; d_gene: .; CDR3aa: CASSSHGGGRPRVNTEAFF; CDR3nt: TGCGCCAGCAGCTCTCACGGGGGTGGGCGGCCCCGAGTGAACACTGAAGCTTTCTTT
abundance: few; j_gene: TRBJ2-3; v_gene: TRBV15; d_gene: .; CDR3aa: CATSRTDTQYF; CDR3nt: TGTGCCACCAGTCGGACAGATACGCAGTATTTT
abundance: .; j_gene: TRBJ2-1; v_gene: TRBV4-1; d_gene: TRBD2; CDR3aa: CASSQEVASGIGNEQFF; CDR3nt: TGCGCCAGCAGCCAAGAGGTCGCCAGCGGGATTGGCAATGAGCAGTTCTTC
abundance: .; j_gene: TRBJ2-5; v_gene: TRBV7-7; d_gene: TRBD2; CDR3aa: CASSLGSGRETQYF; CDR3nt: TGTGCCAGCAGCTTAGGGTCCGGGAGGGAGACCCAGTACTTC